The text below deals with one TCR beta chain. CD4+ cells were positively selected first, then anti-CD25 beads isolated CD4+CD25+ regulatory T cells. TCR alpha and beta CDR3s were amplified from mRNA by semiquantitative ARM-PCR. In ARM-PCR, communal superprimers followed tagged nested gene-specific primers for exponential amplification. In TCRdb, the multiplex PCR reads were re-called with MiXCR into one record per CDR3 protein. The sample yields about 14,000 distinct CDR3 sequences, 60% seen once. The data are from a study of relationships among human T cell subsets. Trimming cost V 4 bases and J 12 bases; bases outside gene matches: 9. Germline V gene lookup returns CDR1 SGHRS and CDR2 YFSETQ. The CDR3 totals 14 residues.

This receptor was identified in a man aged 35-49 years in good health. The chain has TRBV5-1 and TRBJ2-1; 11 bases are shared with TRBD2. The source material was Tregs sorted from blood. The CDR3 region is CASSPGTSGLGQFF. DNA for the CDR3: TGCGCCAGCAGCCCCGGGACTAGCGGCCTGGGGCAGTTCTTC. The entire variable domain, with the rest obtained from reference TRBV5-1 and TRBJ2-1, is as follows: KAGVTQTPRYLIKTRGQQVTLSCSPISGHRSVSWYQQTPGQGLQFLFEYFSETQRNKGNFPGRFSGRQFSNSRSEMNVSTLELGDSALYLCASSPGTSGLGQFFGPGTRLTVL.